This T cell receptor (beta chain) was sequenced during a study of neoadjuvant anti-PD-1 for oral cavity cancer. Generated by immunoSEQ multiplex PCR, the TCRdb table keeps only in-frame clones and is missing some. The sample carries about 8,700 clones, approximately 62% recorded once. V shed 3 bases and J 8 bases; nucleotides not matched to a gene: 12. The germline V gene encodes CDR1 SGHRS and CDR2 YFSETQ. The CDR3 loop spans 15 amino acids. The sequenced sample was tumor tissue, obtained before nivolumab (anti-PD-1) treatment. This sequence originates from a person between 40 and 85 years old with oral cavity squamous cell carcinoma. The V call is TRBV5-1, the J call TRBJ1-2, with TRBD1 matching 8 bases. This CDR3 reads CASSWEDREGSGYTF. CDR3 DNA: TGCGCCAGCAGCTGGGAGGACAGGGAAGGTTCCGGCTACACCTTC.